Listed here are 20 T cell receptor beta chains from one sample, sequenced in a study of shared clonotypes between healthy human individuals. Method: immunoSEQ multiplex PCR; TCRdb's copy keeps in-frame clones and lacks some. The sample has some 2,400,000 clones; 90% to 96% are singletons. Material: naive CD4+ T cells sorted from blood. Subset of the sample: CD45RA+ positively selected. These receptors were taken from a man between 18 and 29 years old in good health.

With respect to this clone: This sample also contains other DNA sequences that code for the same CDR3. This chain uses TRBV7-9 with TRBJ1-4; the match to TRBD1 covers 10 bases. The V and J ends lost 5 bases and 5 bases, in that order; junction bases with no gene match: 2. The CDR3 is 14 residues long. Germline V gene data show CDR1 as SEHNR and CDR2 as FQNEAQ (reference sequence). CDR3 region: CASSPGQGNEKLFF. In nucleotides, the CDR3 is TGTGCCAGCAGCCCGGGACAGGGGAATGAAAAACTGTTTTTT.

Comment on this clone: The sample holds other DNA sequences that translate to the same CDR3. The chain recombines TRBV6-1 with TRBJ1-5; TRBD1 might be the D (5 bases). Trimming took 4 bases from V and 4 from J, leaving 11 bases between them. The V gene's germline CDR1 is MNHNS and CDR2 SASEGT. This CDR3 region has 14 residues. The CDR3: CASSVGHSNQPQHF. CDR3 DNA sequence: TGTGCCAGCAGTGTGGGGCACAGTAATCAGCCCCAGCATTTT.

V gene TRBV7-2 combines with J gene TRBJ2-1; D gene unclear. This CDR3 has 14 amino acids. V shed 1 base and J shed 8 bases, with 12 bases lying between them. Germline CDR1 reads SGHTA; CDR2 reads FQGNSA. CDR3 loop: CASSLGGSKHEQFF. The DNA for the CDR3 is TGTGCCAGCAGCTTAGGGGGAAGTAAACATGAGCAGTTCTTC.

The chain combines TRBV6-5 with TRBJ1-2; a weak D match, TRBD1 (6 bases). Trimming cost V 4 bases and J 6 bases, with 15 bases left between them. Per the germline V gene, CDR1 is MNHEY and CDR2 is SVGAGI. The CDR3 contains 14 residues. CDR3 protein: CASSSPYRVDGYTF. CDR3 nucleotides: TGTGCCAGCAGTTCCCCTTACAGGGTCGATGGCTACACCTTC.

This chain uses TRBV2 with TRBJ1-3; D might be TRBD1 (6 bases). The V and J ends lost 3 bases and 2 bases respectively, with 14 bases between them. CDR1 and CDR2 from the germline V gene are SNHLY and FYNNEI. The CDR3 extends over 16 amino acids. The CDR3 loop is CASSESNWGPGNTIYF. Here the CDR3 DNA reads TGTGCCAGCAGTGAGAGTAATTGGGGGCCTGGAAACACCATATATTTT.

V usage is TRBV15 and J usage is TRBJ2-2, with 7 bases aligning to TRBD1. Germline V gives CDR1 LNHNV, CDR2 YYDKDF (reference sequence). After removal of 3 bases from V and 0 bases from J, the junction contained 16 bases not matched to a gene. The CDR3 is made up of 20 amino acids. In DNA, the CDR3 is TGTGCCACCAGCAGGAGGATAGGGACAGCCGGGCCCCCGAACACCGGGGAGCTGTTTTTT. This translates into CATSRRIGTAGPPNTGELFF.

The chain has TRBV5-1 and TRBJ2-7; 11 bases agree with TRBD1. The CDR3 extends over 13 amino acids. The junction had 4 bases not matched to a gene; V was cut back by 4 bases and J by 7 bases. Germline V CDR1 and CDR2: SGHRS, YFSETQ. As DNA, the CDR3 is TGCGCCAGCAGCGCGGACAGGGGGCAGGAGCAGTACTTC. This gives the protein CASSADRGQEQYF.

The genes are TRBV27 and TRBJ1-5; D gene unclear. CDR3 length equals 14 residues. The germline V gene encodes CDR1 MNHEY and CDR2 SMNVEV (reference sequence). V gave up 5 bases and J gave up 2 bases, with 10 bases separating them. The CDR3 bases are TGTGCCAGCAGTCATGTCAACGGCAATCAGCCCCAGCATTTT. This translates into CASSHVNGNQPQHF.

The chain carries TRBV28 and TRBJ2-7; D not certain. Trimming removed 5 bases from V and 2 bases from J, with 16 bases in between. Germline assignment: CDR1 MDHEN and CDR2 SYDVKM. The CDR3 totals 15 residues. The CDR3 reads CASSPPKTSAYEQYF. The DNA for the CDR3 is TGTGCCAGCAGTCCGCCCAAGACATCAGCCTACGAGCAGTACTTC.

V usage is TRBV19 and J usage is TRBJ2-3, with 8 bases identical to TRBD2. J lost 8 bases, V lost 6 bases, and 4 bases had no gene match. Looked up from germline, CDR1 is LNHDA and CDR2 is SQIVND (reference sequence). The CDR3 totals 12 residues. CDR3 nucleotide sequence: TGTGCCAGTAGCCCCAGCGGGGGTACGCAGTATTTT. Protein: CASSPSGGTQYF. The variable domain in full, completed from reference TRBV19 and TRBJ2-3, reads DGGITQSPKYLFRKEGQNVTLSCEQNLNHDAMYWYRQDPGQGLRLIYYSQIVNDFQKGDIAEGYSVSREKKESFPLTVTSAQKNPTAFYLCASSPSGGTQYFGPGTRLTVL.

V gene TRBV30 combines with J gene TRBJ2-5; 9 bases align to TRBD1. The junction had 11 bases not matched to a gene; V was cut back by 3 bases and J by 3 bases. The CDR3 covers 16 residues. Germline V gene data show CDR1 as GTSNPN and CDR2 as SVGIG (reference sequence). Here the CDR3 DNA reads TGTGCCTGGAGGGGTGGCGGGACAGGGACAGAAGAGACCCAGTACTTC. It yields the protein CAWRGGGTGTEETQYF.

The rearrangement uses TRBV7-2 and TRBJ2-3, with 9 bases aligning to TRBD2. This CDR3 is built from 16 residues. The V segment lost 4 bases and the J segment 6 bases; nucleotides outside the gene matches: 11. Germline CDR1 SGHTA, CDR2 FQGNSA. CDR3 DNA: TGTGCCAGCAGCTACGGGGGCGGGAGGGCCCACGATACGCAGTATTTT. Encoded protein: CASSYGGGRAHDTQYF.

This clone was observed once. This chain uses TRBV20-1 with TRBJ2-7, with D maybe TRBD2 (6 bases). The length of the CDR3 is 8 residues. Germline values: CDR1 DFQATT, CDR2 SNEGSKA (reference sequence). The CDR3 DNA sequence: TGCAGCGCACGGGAGCGGACGGTA. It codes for CSARERTV.

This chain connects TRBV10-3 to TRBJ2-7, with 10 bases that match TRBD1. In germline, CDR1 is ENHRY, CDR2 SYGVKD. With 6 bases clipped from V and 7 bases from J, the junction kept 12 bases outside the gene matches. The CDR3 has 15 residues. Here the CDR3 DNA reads TGTGCCATCAGACGGGCCGGGACAGGGGCAGGGGAGCAGTACTTC. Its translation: CAIRRAGTGAGEQYF.

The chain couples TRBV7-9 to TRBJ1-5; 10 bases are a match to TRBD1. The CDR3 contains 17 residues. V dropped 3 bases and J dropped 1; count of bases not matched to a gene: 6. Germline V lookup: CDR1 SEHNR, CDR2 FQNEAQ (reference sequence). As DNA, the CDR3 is TGTGCCAGCAGCTTTGGGACAGGGGCCTCAAGCAATCAGCCCCAGCATTTT. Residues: CASSFGTGASSNQPQHF.

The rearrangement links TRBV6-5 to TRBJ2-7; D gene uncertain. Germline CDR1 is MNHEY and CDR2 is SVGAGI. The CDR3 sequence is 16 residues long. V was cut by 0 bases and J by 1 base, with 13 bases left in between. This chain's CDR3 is CASSYSHLGGSYEQYF. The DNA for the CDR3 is TGTGCCAGCAGTTACTCTCATTTGGGCGGATCCTACGAGCAGTACTTC.

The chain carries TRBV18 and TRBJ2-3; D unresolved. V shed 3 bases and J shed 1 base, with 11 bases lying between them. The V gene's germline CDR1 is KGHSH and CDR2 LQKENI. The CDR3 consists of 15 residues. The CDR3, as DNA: TGTGCCAGCTCACCTCCGGTGCTTGGCACAGATACGCAGTATTTT. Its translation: CASSPPVLGTDTQYF. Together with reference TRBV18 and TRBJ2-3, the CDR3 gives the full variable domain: NAGVMQNPRHLVRRRGQEARLRCSPMKGHSHVYWYRQLPEEGLKFMVYLQKENIIDESGMPKERFSAEFPKEGPSILRIQQVVRGDSAAYFCASSPPVLGTDTQYFGPGTRLTVL.

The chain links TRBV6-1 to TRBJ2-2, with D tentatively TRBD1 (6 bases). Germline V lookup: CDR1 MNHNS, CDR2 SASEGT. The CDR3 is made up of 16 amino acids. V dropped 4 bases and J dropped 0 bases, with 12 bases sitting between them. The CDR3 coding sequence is TGTGCCAGCAGTGGCGCCGGACAGACGAACACCGGGGAGCTGTTTTTT. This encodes CASSGAGQTNTGELFF.

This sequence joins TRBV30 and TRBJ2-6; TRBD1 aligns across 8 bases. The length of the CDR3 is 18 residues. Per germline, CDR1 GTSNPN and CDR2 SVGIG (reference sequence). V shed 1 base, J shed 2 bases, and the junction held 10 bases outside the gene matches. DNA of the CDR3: TGTGCCTGGAGTGCTCCGACAGGGGTGGTAACTGGGGCCAACGTCCTGACTTTC. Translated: CAWSAPTGVVTGANVLTF. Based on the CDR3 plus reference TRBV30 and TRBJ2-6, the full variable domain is SQTIHQWPATLVQPVGSPLSLECTVEGTSNPNLYWYRQAAGRGLQLLFYSVGIGQISSEVPQNLSASRPQDRQFILSSKKLLLSDSGFYLCAWSAPTGVVTGANVLTFGAGSRLTVL.

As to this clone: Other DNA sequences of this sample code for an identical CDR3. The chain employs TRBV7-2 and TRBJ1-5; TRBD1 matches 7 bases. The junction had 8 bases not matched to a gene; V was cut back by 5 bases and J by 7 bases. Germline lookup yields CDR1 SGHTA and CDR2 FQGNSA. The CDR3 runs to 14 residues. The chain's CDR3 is CASSPRQGGQPQHF. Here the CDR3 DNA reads TGTGCCAGCAGCCCCCGACAGGGAGGGCAGCCCCAGCATTTT.